Listed below are T cell receptor beta chains from one sample, sequenced in a study of cytomegalovirus exposure and HLA in healthy donors. Clones were read by immunoSEQ multiplex PCR, and TCRdb kept only the in-frame ones, dropping some. The profile shows approximately 130,000 clones, roughly four fifths of them singletons. Sequenced sample: PBMCs. These receptors were collected from a man younger than 30 in good health and CMV-seronegative. The CDR3 runs from the conserved cysteine through the conserved F or W. A D gene is named only where the DNA matches it firmly. Clone size is not always given. Where it is, it says once, few, many or a class for expanded clones.

NA	TRBV7-8	TRBJ1-3	NA	TGTGCCAGCAGCTTAGGTTTATCTGGAAACACCATATATTTT	CASSLGLSGNTIYF
once	TRBV7-3	TRBJ2-7	NA	TGTGCCACCCTAGGTAGAGGCCCGGGGGAGCAGTACTTC	CATLGRGPGEQYF
NA	TRBV5-1	TRBJ1-3	TRBD1	TGCGCCAGCAGCTTGGCCAGGGGGGATGCAGACACCATATATTTT	CASSLARGDADTIYF
few	TRBV5-4	TRBJ1-2	NA	TGTGCCAGCAGCACCCCAGACACAACTAACTATGGCTACACCTTC	CASSTPDTTNYGYTF
NA	TRBV13	TRBJ1-6	TRBD1	TGTGCCAGCAGCTTAGGCCGGGCCCAGGGGGCCTATAATTCACCCCTCCACTTT	CASSLGRAQGAYNSPLHF
few	TRBV6-1	TRBJ1-1	NA	TGTGCCAGCCCCCCCCAGGGCAGGGACACTGAAGCTTTCTTT	CASPPQGRDTEAFF
NA	TRBV27	TRBJ2-7	NA	TGTGCCAGCAGTTGGGGGCAGGACCAGTACTTC	CASSWGQDQYF
NA	TRBV5-6	TRBJ2-7	TRBD1	TGTGCCAGCACCGTTTACCGGGACAGGGGCTACTACGAGCAGTACTTC	CASTVYRDRGYYEQYF
NA	TRBV5-1	TRBJ2-7	NA	TGCGCCAGCAGCCCCGGAGACTCCTACGAGCAGTACTTC	CASSPGDSYEQYF
NA	TRBV2	TRBJ1-1	TRBD1	TGTGCCAGCAACCAGGACAGGACTGAAGCTTTCTTT	CASNQDRTEAFF
NA	TRBV7-9	TRBJ2-7	NA	TGTGCCAGCAGCTTCGACCAGGGAGGACTCGAGCAGTACTTC	CASSFDQGGLEQYF
NA	TRBV4-1	TRBJ2-7	NA	TGCGCCAGCAGCCGTGAAAGGGGTTCCTCCTACGAGCAGTACTTC	CASSRERGSSYEQYF
NA	TRBV15	TRBJ1-1	NA	TGTGCCACCAGCAGCCGTCAGGCGAACACTGAAGCTTTCTTT	CATSSRQANTEAFF
NA	TRBV6-5	TRBJ2-1	NA	TGTGCCAGCAGCCCCCCCTCGGGGAAGCGGGATGAGCAGTTCTTC	CASSPPSGKRDEQFF
NA	TRBV6-4	TRBJ1-6	TRBD1	TGTGCCAGCAGTGACTCGGGACAGGGGGCTTCACCCCTCCACTTT	CASSDSGQGASPLHF
once	TRBV2	TRBJ1-2	TRBD1	TGTGCCAGCAAGGACAGGGCATATGGCTACACCTTC	CASKDRAYGYTF
once	TRBV19	TRBJ1-5	NA	TGTGCCAGTAGTATGGGGGCAGCCCTGGAGGATAGCAATCAGCCCCAGCATTTT	CASSMGAALEDSNQPQHF
NA	TRBV13	TRBJ2-7	NA	TGTGCCAGCAGCTCCGGTCCCTCCTACGAGCAGTACTTC	CASSSGPSYEQYF
NA	TRBV27	TRBJ2-3	TRBD1	TGTGCCAGCAAGGTGGACAGGGGCACAGATACGCAGTATTTT	CASKVDRGTDTQYF
NA	TRBV11-2	TRBJ2-7	NA	TGTGCCAGCAGCTTAGAAGGCGCAGGGGCCATGGGGCAGTACTTC	CASSLEGAGAMGQYF
NA	TRBV5-1	TRBJ2-3	TRBD2	TGCGCCAGCAGCACCCGACTAGCGGGGGGGGGAGATACGCAGTATTTT	CASSTRLAGGGDTQYF
NA	TRBV4-2	TRBJ2-5	TRBD2	TGTGCCAGCAGCCAAGATAAGGCGGGGGAAGGAGAGACCCAGTACTTC	CASSQDKAGEGETQYF
NA	TRBV13	TRBJ2-3	NA	TGTGCCAGCAGCGCCTCGGGGTCGCACTCAGATACGCAGTATTTT	CASSASGSHSDTQYF
few	TRBV15	TRBJ2-6	NA	TGTGCCACCAGGACACAGGGTTCTGGGGCCAACGTCCTGACTTTC	CATRTQGSGANVLTF
once	TRBV2	TRBJ1-3	NA	TGTGCCAGCCGTAGACAGTTCTCTGGAAACACCATATATTTT	CASRRQFSGNTIYF
few	TRBV5-1	TRBJ1-1	TRBD1	TGCGCCAGCAGCCTACAGGGGTATAGCACTGAAGCTTTCTTT	CASSLQGYSTEAFF
NA	TRBV19	TRBJ1-3	NA	TGTGCCAGTAGTATGGACTCGTTCTCTGGAAACACCATATATTTT	CASSMDSFSGNTIYF
NA	TRBV7-8	TRBJ2-7	NA	TGTGCCGGCAGCTTAAATTATCCAAACAGGCCTGACTTC	CAGSLNYPNRPDF
NA	TRBV7-3	TRBJ2-3	NA	TGTGCCAGCAGCTTACCTAGCACAGATACGCAGTATTTT	CASSLPSTDTQYF
NA	TRBV19	TRBJ1-6	NA	TGTGCCAGTAGTATCGGCGACAAAGATTCACCCCTCCACTTT	CASSIGDKDSPLHF
NA	TRBV7-3	TRBJ2-1	NA	TGTGCCAGCAGCCCCCAACGAGGGCCTAACAATGAGCAGTTCTTC	CASSPQRGPNNEQFF
NA	TRBV9	TRBJ2-2	NA	TGTGCCAGCAGCGTTGGGGGGAGGAACACCGGGGAGCTGTTTTTT	CASSVGGRNTGELFF
once	TRBV9	TRBJ1-3	NA	TGTGCCAGCAGCGGGAGGGGTTCTGCCGGAAACACCATATATTTT	CASSGRGSAGNTIYF
NA	TRBV7-9	TRBJ1-2	NA	TGTGCCAGCAGCCGTAGGACGAGGCCGGGGGACTATGGCTACACCTTC	CASSRRTRPGDYGYTF
NA	TRBV7-8	TRBJ2-5	TRBD1	TGTGCCAGCAGCTTGGGACAGGGGGTCCGAGAGACCCAGTACTTC	CASSLGQGVRETQYF
NA	TRBV5-4	TRBJ2-3	NA	TGTGCCAGCAGCTTGGACACGTCAGATACGCAGTATTTT	CASSLDTSDTQYF
NA	TRBV9	TRBJ2-3	TRBD2	TGTGCCAGCAGCCGCGCCGGGGGGACCTTCCCAGATACGCAGTATTTT	CASSRAGGTFPDTQYF
NA	TRBV5-6	TRBJ1-4	TRBD1	TGTGCCAGCAGCCCCACAGGGGACGGTCAGCGACTGTTTTTT	CASSPTGDGQRLFF
NA	TRBV6-6	TRBJ1-1	NA	TGTGCCACCCAAATAGGACAGATTAACACTGAAGCTTTCTTT	CATQIGQINTEAFF
NA	TRBV4-2	TRBJ2-1	TRBD2	TGTGCCAGCCGAAGAGCGGGGGGTTACAATGAGCAGTTCTTC	CASRRAGGYNEQFF
NA	TRBV19	TRBJ1-5	TRBD1	TGTGCCAGTAGTGACGGGACAGGGGGATATCAGCCCCAGCATTTT	CASSDGTGGYQPQHF